One and the same sample provided the 21 T cell receptor beta chains below, sequenced in a study of T cell repertoires in cytomegalovirus infection. These receptors have no identified antigens. MiXCR, run by TCRdb on the reads, gives a single entry per CDR3 protein. The sample consists of roughly 150,000 distinct CDR3 sequences, approximately 21% of them appearing once. The sequencing here drew on CD8+ T cells from cultured PBMCs, taken from culture after CMV antigen stimulation. The receptors were gathered from a human donor in good health (CMV status not recorded). Some clones in this sample may be carry-over from other donors' samples.

This clonotype came up a few times. The chain employs TRBV4-3 and TRBJ2-1, with 11 bases matching TRBD2. The length of the CDR3 is 20 residues. CDR1 is LGHNA and CDR2 is YSLEER in the germline V gene. Unmatched junction bases numbered 16, after V lost 3 bases and J lost 3 bases. CDR3 amino acids: CASSQGGLAGGPTLYNEQFF. The CDR3 DNA reads as TGCGCCAGCAGCCAGGGGGGGCTAGCGGGGGGCCCCACCCTCTACAATGAGCAGTTCTTC.

In this sample, this clonotype turned up once. At one of its ends the junction is not consistent with the germline gene, which may arise from a read error. This chain connects TRBV7-4 to TRBJ1-1, with TRBD1 as a possible D gene (6 bases). The CDR3 covers 17 residues. The germline V gene has CDR1 SGHVT and CDR2 SQSDAQ. For the CDR3, the DNA is TGTGCCAGCACCCACCCTGGGGGGGCGCGTTTTGACACTGAAGCTCTCTTT. This codes for CASTHPGGARFDTEALF.

CDR3 nucleotides: TGTGCCAGCAGTCCCTCGGCAGGAGATTATAGCAATCAGCCCCAGCATTTT. This sequence encodes CASSPSAGDYSNQPQHF. V usage is TRBV27 and J usage is TRBJ1-5; D is uncertain. CDR1 and CDR2 (germline): MNHEY, SMNVEV (reference sequence). Trimming left V 5 bases short and J 0 bases short, with 17 bases between. The CDR3 is 17 amino acids.

The chain has TRBV7-3 and TRBJ1-2, with D possibly being TRBD1 (5 bases). The length of the CDR3 is 16 residues. In germline, CDR1 is SGHTA, CDR2 FQGTGA. Trimming took off 6 bases at V and 3 bases at J, with 20 bases between the two ends. As DNA, the CDR3 is TGTGCCAGCAGAGCAAGGGACCCCCTTTCTGACTATGGCTACACCTTC. Amino acid sequence: CASRARDPLSDYGYTF.

The rearrangement uses TRBV9 and TRBJ2-1; D possibly corresponds to TRBD1 (7 bases). V was shortened by 4 bases and J by 5 bases, with 10 bases between the two germline ends. The CDR3 runs 13 residues. Germline-derived CDR1 and CDR2 are SGDLS and YYNGEE. CDR3 loop: CASSLRGDNEQFF. The CDR3 bases are TGTGCCAGCAGCCTCAGGGGGGACAATGAGCAGTTCTTC. The complete variable domain, with remaining parts taken from reference TRBV9 and TRBJ2-1, reads DSGVTQTPKHLITATGQRVTLRCSPRSGDLSVYWYQQSLDQGLQFLIQYYNGEERAKGNILERFSAQQFPDLHSELNLSSLELGDSALYFCASSLRGDNEQFFGPGTRLTVL.

V and J are TRBV6-2 or TRBV6-3 and TRBJ2-4, with 7 bases aligning to TRBD1. With 6 bases clipped from V and 4 bases from J, the junction kept 9 bases outside the gene matches. The CDR3 consists of 15 residues. CDR1 and CDR2 (germline): MNHEY, SVGEGT. The CDR3 DNA follows: TGTGCCAGCAGAACTCAGGGGGTCGAAAAAAACATTCAGTACTTC. It yields the protein CASRTQGVEKNIQYF.

This chain links TRBV7-9 with TRBJ2-7; 7 bases map to TRBD1. Per the germline V gene, CDR1 is SEHNR and CDR2 is FQNEAQ (reference sequence). The CDR3 is 15 amino acids. The V segment lost 4 bases and the J segment 4 bases; nucleotides outside the gene matches: 10. The CDR3 here is CASSSAEGARYEQYF. CDR3 nucleotide sequence: TGTGCCAGCAGCTCCGCTGAGGGGGCAAGGTACGAGCAGTACTTC.

The J gene is TRBJ2-7, the V gene TRBV7-6, with D perhaps matching TRBD1 (6 bases). Per germline, CDR1 SGHVS and CDR2 FNYEAQ. The CDR3 runs to 14 residues. V was clipped by 1 base and J by 5 bases, with 12 bases between them. As DNA, the CDR3 is TGTGCCAGCAGCTTAGTAGTTGGACAGCACGAGCAGTACTTC. It yields the protein CASSLVVGQHEQYF.

This clonotype appeared a few times. The chain is built from TRBV5-1 and TRBJ1-5; no reliable D call. The V and J ends lost 1 base and 4 bases respectively, with 6 bases between them. The CDR3 is 13 amino acids. Germline CDR1 is SGHRS and CDR2 is YFSETQ. The CDR3 is CASSLLGNQPQHF. The DNA of the CDR3 is TGCGCCAGCAGCTTGCTGGGGAATCAGCCCCAGCATTTT.

This clonotype showed up just a few times. The chain couples TRBV7-9 to TRBJ2-3; D not certain. CDR3 size: 16 residues. Germline V gene data show CDR1 as SEHNR and CDR2 as FQNEAQ (reference sequence). Trimming stripped 4 bases from V and 2 bases from J, with 16 bases between. The CDR3 region is CASSSNDWMFTDTQYF. The CDR3, as DNA: TGTGCCAGCAGCTCGAATGACTGGATGTTCACAGATACGCAGTATTTT.

This chain links TRBV6-2 or TRBV6-3 with TRBJ2-1, with unresolved D. Germline V gene sequence: CDR1 MNHEY, CDR2 SVGEGT. CDR3 length equals 12 residues. V dropped 7 bases and J dropped 8 bases, with 12 bases sitting between them. The CDR3, as DNA: TGTGCCAGCACCGCTCAGGTCGATGAGCAGTTCTTC. Its protein is CASTAQVDEQFF.

This clonotype was seen many times. V is TRBV3-1 and J is TRBJ2-7; TRBD1 or TRBD2 may be the D gene (6 bases each). The germline V and J ends were trimmed by 0 bases and 7 bases, with 13 bases remaining between them. The CDR3 is made up of 14 amino acids. From germline, CDR1 is LGHDT and CDR2 YNNKEL (reference sequence). This CDR3 reads CASSQETGAREQYF. The CDR3 DNA follows: TGTGCCAGCAGCCAAGAGACGGGGGCCAGAGAGCAGTACTTC.

The chain carries TRBV5-4 and TRBJ1-6; TRBD1 aligns across 7 bases. Germline V lookup: CDR1 SGHNT, CDR2 YYREEE (reference sequence). Germline trimming cut 5 bases from V and 8 bases from J; bases unmatched to any gene: 7. CDR3 length equals 14 residues. The CDR3 sequence: CASRKTGSDSPLHF. CDR3 in DNA: TGTGCCAGCAGAAAGACAGGGTCGGATTCACCCCTCCACTTT.

The rearrangement joins TRBV7-2 to TRBJ2-5; the D gene is possibly TRBD2 (5 bases). V gave up 1 base and J gave up 4 bases, with 7 bases separating them. Germline V gene lookup returns CDR1 SGHTA and CDR2 FQGNSA. The CDR3 covers 13 residues. CDR3 DNA: TGTGCCAGCAGCTTAGGGCTAGCAGAGACCCAGTACTTC. Protein sequence: CASSLGLAETQYF.

The table lists this clonotype with a few counts. The chain is built from TRBV7-2 and TRBJ2-7; D gene unclear. V lost 1 base to trimming and J lost 3 bases, with 7 bases between them. The CDR3 has 13 residues. The V gene's germline CDR1 is SGHTA and CDR2 FQGNSA. CDR3: CASSLGSYYEQYF. The CDR3 region has the DNA TGTGCCAGCAGCTTAGGATCGTACTACGAGCAGTACTTC.

The chain links TRBV4-1 to TRBJ2-7, with 7 bases matching TRBD1. CDR1 is MGHRA, CDR2 YSYEKL, per germline. Trimming removed 4 bases from V and 2 bases from J; junction bases left unmatched: 8. The CDR3 length is 15 residues. Here the CDR3 reads CASSPIPGTAYEQYF. In DNA, the CDR3 is TGCGCCAGCAGCCCTATTCCCGGGACAGCCTACGAGCAGTACTTC.

A few counts support this clonotype. The J gene is TRBJ1-1, the V gene TRBV6-4; 9 bases agree with TRBD1. Germline V gene sequence: CDR1 MRHNA, CDR2 SNTAGT. CDR3 size: 15 residues. Trimming cost V 0 bases and J 7 bases; bases outside gene matches: 6. The CDR3 protein is CASSDSDTGGREAFF. The CDR3 region has the DNA TGTGCCAGCAGTGACTCAGACACAGGGGGCCGTGAAGCTTTCTTT.

This clonotype came up a few times. The chain carries TRBV20-1 and TRBJ2-7, with 7 bases identical to TRBD2. Germline V CDR1 and CDR2: DFQATT, SNEGSKA (reference sequence). Trimming took 0 bases from V and 6 from J; bases not matched to a gene: 5. This CDR3 is 13 amino acids long. In DNA, the CDR3 is TGCAGTGCTAGAGATCCATGGGAGGGCGAGCAGTACTTC. It codes for CSARDPWEGEQYF.

The CDR3 coding sequence is TGTGCCAGCAGTTACACTGTGCGGGGTCGCACCGGGGAGCTGTTTTTT. Translation: CASSYTVRGRTGELFF. V gene TRBV6-6 combines with J gene TRBJ2-2, with D possibly being TRBD2 (6 bases). Trimming took off 2 bases at V and 4 bases at J, with 14 bases between the two ends. The length of the CDR3 is 16 residues. The V gene's germline CDR1 is MNHNY and CDR2 SVGAGI (reference sequence).

The chain combines TRBV5-6 with TRBJ2-7, with 9 bases lining up with TRBD1. V dropped 3 bases and J dropped 4; count of bases not matched to a gene: 5. The length of the CDR3 is 14 residues. Germline V CDR1 and CDR2: SGHDT, YYEEEE. The CDR3 is CASSSGDRDYEQYF. CDR3 in DNA: TGTGCCAGCAGCTCGGGGGACAGGGATTACGAGCAGTACTTC.

This clonotype was observed a few times. The genes are TRBV2 and TRBJ2-7; no firm D call. Germline CDR1 SNHLY, CDR2 FYNNEI. Trimming took 8 bases from V and 7 from J, leaving 15 bases between them. The CDR3 spans 12 residues. The CDR3 nucleotides are TGTGCCAGCTTACTACCCGTCGGGGAGCAGTACTTC. This sequence encodes CASLLPVGEQYF.